This entry is about one T cell receptor (beta chain). Sequencing was performed with immunoSEQ multiplex PCR; in TCRdb, only in-frame clones are kept and a portion is missing. The sample lists about 79,000 clones, 60% to 65% occurring once. V dropped 1 base and J dropped 2 bases, with 12 bases sitting between them. This CDR3 has 15 residues. The germline gives CDR1 SGHRS, CDR2 YFSETQ. The sample belongs to a study of shared clonotypes between healthy human individuals. Input material: memory CD8+ T cells sorted from blood. Subset noted: CD45RO+ cells pooled with CCR7-negative TemRA cells. V and J are TRBV5-1 and TRBJ1-2; D possibly corresponds to TRBD1 (6 bases). This receptor was identified in a man aged 25-40 years in good health. In nucleotides, the CDR3 is TGCGCCAGCAGCTTGACAGGGAGGGAGAACTATGGCTACACCTTC. It specifies CASSLTGRENYGYTF.